The 9 T cell receptor beta chains listed next were all sequenced from one sample in a study of cytomegalovirus exposure and HLA in healthy donors. Use of 60 Vbeta and 13 Jbeta primers characterized the PCR. Sequenced by immunoSEQ multiplex PCR; TCRdb stores in-frame clones only, minus some. The table has under 150,000 clones, around 77% seen once. The sequenced sample was PBMCs. These receptors were taken from a woman in her 50s in good health and CMV-seronegative.

CDR3 bases: TGTGCCAGCAGTGAAACAGGGACCTCTATCTATGGCTACACCTTC. Translating gives CASSETGTSIYGYTF. This chain joins TRBV6-1 and TRBJ1-2, with D tentatively TRBD1 (6 bases). CDR1 and CDR2 from the germline V gene are MNHNS and SASEGT. This CDR3 has 15 amino acids. Trimming pared 2 bases from V and 4 bases from J, leaving 14 bases between.

This clone was observed a few times. J is TRBJ1-1 and V is TRBV7-9, with 7 positions matching TRBD1. The germline CDR1 and CDR2 sequences are SEHNR and FQNEAQ (reference sequence). CDR3 length: 12 amino acids. With V trimmed by 1 base and J by 11 bases, 4 bases remained unmatched. The CDR3 bases are TGTGCCAGCAGCTTAGGGGACAGTGGGGCTTTCTTT. Protein: CASSLGDSGAFF. Variable domain in full (rest from reference TRBV7-9 and TRBJ1-1): DTGVSQNPRHKITKRGQNVTFRCDPISEHNRLYWYRQTLGQGPEFLTYFQNEAQLEKSRLLSDRFSAERPKGSFSTLEIQRTEQGDSAMYLCASSLGDSGAFFGQGTRLTVV.

This clone occurred a few times. This chain links TRBV2 with TRBJ2-7, with a tentative D call TRBD2 (6 bases). Germline CDR1 is SNHLY and CDR2 is FYNNEI. V gave up 0 bases and J gave up 5 bases, with 11 bases separating them. CDR3 length equals 14 residues. The CDR3 spells CASSEAVGGNEQYF. CDR3 sequence (DNA): TGTGCCAGCAGTGAAGCGGTTGGAGGGAACGAGCAGTACTTC.

V gene TRBV5-4 combines with J gene TRBJ2-5, with TRBD1 matching over 8 bases. V was pared by 5 bases and J by 4 bases, with 7 bases of the junction left unmatched. This CDR3 is 14 amino acids long. The germline CDR1 and CDR2 sequences are SGHNT and YYREEE (reference sequence). CDR3 sequence (DNA): TGTGCCAGCAGTTCCGACAGGGGAGGAGAGACCCAGTACTTC. Its protein is CASSSDRGGETQYF.

The chain has TRBV10-2 and TRBJ1-1; possible D gene TRBD1, 5 bases. The CDR3 contains 13 residues. Germline CDR1 and CDR2: WSHSY and SAAADI. The V end lost 0 bases, the J end lost 7 bases, and 9 bases lay between the germline ends. CDR3 residues: CASSESGGGEAFF. The CDR3, as DNA: TGCGCCAGCAGTGAGTCGGGGGGAGGTGAAGCTTTCTTT.

This clone was seen more than once but under ten times. V gene TRBV5-6 combines with J gene TRBJ1-5; TRBD1 is a possible D gene (6 bases). The CDR3 spans 16 residues. Germline V gene sequence: CDR1 SGHDT, CDR2 YYEEEE. V lost 1 base and J 6 bases, leaving 17 bases between the germline ends. The CDR3 spells CASSLQVAGDGQPQHF. The CDR3 nucleotides read TGTGCCAGCAGCTTGCAGGTGGCAGGGGATGGTCAGCCCCAGCATTTT.

This clone has only a few counts. This rearrangement joins TRBV2 to TRBJ2-5; D might be TRBD2 (6 bases). Germline CDR1 and CDR2: SNHLY and FYNNEI. Trimming took off 0 bases at V and 2 bases at J, with 10 bases between the two ends. The CDR3 loop spans 15 amino acids. Written as DNA, the CDR3 is TGTGCCAGCAGTGAAGCCCAGGGACTTCAAGAGACCCAGTACTTC. This codes for CASSEAQGLQETQYF.

The CDR3 DNA reads TGTGCCAGCAGCTTAGCGCAGGGCGGGGGTCCTAACTCCTACAATGAGCAGTTCTTC. This translates into CASSLAQGGGPNSYNEQFF. The chain is built from TRBV7-9 and TRBJ2-1; 7 bases match TRBD2. The CDR3 extends over 19 amino acids. Germline-derived CDR1 and CDR2 are SEHNR and FQNEAQ (reference sequence). V shed 0 bases, J shed 0 bases, and the junction held 11 bases outside the gene matches. Drawing the rest from reference TRBV7-9 and TRBJ2-1, the complete variable domain is DTGVSQNPRHKITKRGQNVTFRCDPISEHNRLYWYRQTLGQGPEFLTYFQNEAQLEKSRLLSDRFSAERPKGSFSTLEIQRTEQGDSAMYLCASSLAQGGGPNSYNEQFFGPGTRLTVL.

The rearrangement joins TRBV7-6 to TRBJ2-1; TRBD2 is a possible D gene (5 bases). The length of the CDR3 is 14 residues. The germline gives CDR1 SGHVS, CDR2 FNYEAQ. V lost 1 base to trimming and J lost 8 bases, with 12 bases between them. The CDR3 DNA reads TGTGCCAGCAGCTTAGAGCCTAGCTTCGATGAGCAGTTCTTC. Encoded protein: CASSLEPSFDEQFF.